The 24 T cell receptor beta chains below were found in one sample sequenced in a study of T-cell reconstitution after alpha-beta-depleted transplantation in children. Unique molecular identifiers were incorporated during preparation of the TCRbeta library. One entry per CDR3 protein, called by TCRdb with MiXCR from the PCR reads. The sample has about 350,000 distinct CDR3 sequences; about an eighth are singletons. The sample consisted of PBMCs, taken from the stem cell graft. The receptors stem from a human donor who donated a stem cell graft to a child with Fanconi anemia.

This clonotype is medium-sized by share. This CDR3 reads CSVEERREETQYF. In nucleotides, the CDR3 is TGCAGCGTTGAAGAGAGACGGGAGGAGACCCAGTACTTC. This chain joins TRBV29-1 and TRBJ2-5, with D possibly matching TRBD2 (6 bases). Germline CDR1 SQVTM, CDR2 ANQGSEA. The CDR3 length is 13 residues. V lost 0 bases, J lost 5 bases, and 10 bases lay in between.

This clonotype was detected a few times. The chain is built from TRBV7-8 and TRBJ2-7, with D unclear. The germline gives CDR1 SGHVS, CDR2 FQNEAQ. The length of the CDR3 is 12 residues. Trimming removed 3 bases from V and 3 bases from J, with 6 bases in between. In nucleotides, the CDR3 is TGTGCCAGCAGCTTGAGGATCTACGAGCAGTACGTC. This codes for CASSLRIYEQYV.

With respect to this clonotype: One end of the junction fails to match germline, which may point to a read error. The chain uses TRBV20-1 and TRBJ1-2; 9 positions agree with TRBD1. CDR1 DFQATT and CDR2 SNEGSKA come from the germline V gene (reference sequence). There are 18 residues in the CDR3. CDR3 region: CCAREPPPTGGEDYGYTF. CDR3 DNA: TGCTGTGCTAGAGAACCTCCTCCAACAGGGGGCGAAGACTATGGCTACACCTTC.

This clonotype was observed many times. J is TRBJ1-2 and V is TRBV9; 7 positions agree with TRBD1. Germline V gene data show CDR1 as SGDLS and CDR2 as YYNGEE. The CDR3 extends over 14 amino acids. V shed 3 bases, J shed 4 bases, and the junction held 6 bases outside the gene matches. CDR3 coding DNA: TGTGCCAGCAGCGCGGGACAGATCACCTATGGCTACACCTTC. Translated, it gives CASSAGQITYGYTF.

This clonotype has ten or more counts. The genes are TRBV4-3 and TRBJ2-6; no definite D call. This CDR3 spans 16 amino acids. The germline CDR1 and CDR2 sequences are LGHNA and YSLEER. Trimming cost V 4 bases and J 3 bases, with 13 bases left between them. The CDR3 reads CASSPEVALGANVLTF. Written as DNA, the CDR3 is TGCGCCAGCAGCCCCGAGGTAGCTCTTGGGGCCAACGTCCTGACTTTC.

There are many counts of this clonotype. The V and J genes are TRBV9 and TRBJ1-4; D not certain. Trimming stripped 2 bases from V and 13 bases from J, with 12 bases between. Germline loops: CDR1 SGDLS, CDR2 YYNGEE. The CDR3 totals 12 residues. The CDR3 loop reads CASSVGSGGLFF. The CDR3, as DNA: TGTGCCAGCAGCGTTGGCAGCGGAGGACTGTTTTTT.

This clonotype was found a few times. This chain uses TRBV5-1 with TRBJ2-1; 12 bases fit TRBD2. The length of the CDR3 is 15 residues. J was trimmed by 9 bases and V by 3 bases; bases with no gene match: 7. Germline loops: CDR1 SGHRS, CDR2 YFSETQ. The CDR3: CASSSLAGGQSEQFF. The CDR3 coding sequence is TGCGCCAGCAGCTCTCTAGCGGGGGGGCAGAGTGAGCAGTTCTTC.

The CDR3 nucleotides read TGTGCCAGCTCACCCGAGCAGTTAGTGGAGACCCAGTACTTC. This codes for CASSPEQLVETQYF. The rearrangement joins TRBV18 to TRBJ2-5; D gene unclear. Deletions cut 3 bases from V and 5 bases from J, with 13 bases between. The CDR3 has 14 residues. The V gene's germline CDR1 is KGHSH and CDR2 LQKENI.

This clonotype was counted only a few times. The chain links TRBV6-6 to TRBJ2-5; 8 bases fit TRBD1. The CDR3 covers 12 residues. J gave up 4 bases and V 11 bases, and 6 bases lay outside the gene matches. Germline V gives CDR1 MNHNY, CDR2 SVGAGI (reference sequence). CDR3 in DNA: TGTGCCGTCAGGGGGCCTGGAGAGACCCAGTACTTC. This encodes CAVRGPGETQYF.

This clonotype showed up many times. One end of the junction does not line up with germline, which may come from a read error. The chain has TRBV5-1 and TRBJ1-1; D uncertain. CDR3 length: 13 amino acids. Per the germline V gene, CDR1 is SGHRS and CDR2 is YFSETQ. The CDR3: CASSYGSNTEAFF. The CDR3 DNA sequence: TGTGCCAGCAGTTACGGGTCGAACACTGAAGCTTTCTTT.

The V gene is TRBV2, the J gene TRBJ2-2, with 7 bases aligning to TRBD1. CDR1 SNHLY and CDR2 FYNNEI come from the germline V gene. The CDR3 is 15 amino acids. V gave up 8 bases and J gave up 4 bases; unmatched junction bases: 10. In DNA, the CDR3 is TGTGCCAGCTCCTCCCTCGAGGGGGCCACCGGGGAGCTGTTTTTT. Its protein is CASSSLEGATGELFF.

This clonotype was detected only a few times. J is TRBJ2-3 and V is TRBV5-6; the D gene is possibly TRBD1 (6 bases). The CDR3 is 14 amino acids. Germline V gene sequence: CDR1 SGHDT, CDR2 YYEEEE. V was clipped by 1 base and J by 3 bases, with 9 bases between them. CDR3 amino acids: CASSLRQGTDTQYF. The CDR3 nucleotides read TGTGCCAGCAGCTTGAGGCAGGGGACAGATACGCAGTATTTT.

The V gene is TRBV7-2, the J gene TRBJ2-7; no reliable D call. Per the germline V gene, CDR1 is SGHTA and CDR2 is FQGNSA. V was clipped by 5 bases and J by 2 bases, with 16 bases between them. The CDR3 is 15 residues long. DNA for the CDR3: TGTGCCAGCAGCCTATCGACGACATTTACCTACGAGCAGTACTTC. It yields the protein CASSLSTTFTYEQYF.

V is TRBV7-8 and J is TRBJ1-5; perhaps TRBD1 as D (5 bases). The CDR3 covers 14 residues. The germline V gene has CDR1 SGHVS and CDR2 FQNEAQ. V was cut by 4 bases and J by 4 bases, with 11 bases left in between. CDR3 coding DNA: TGTGCCAGCAGCTCTAGACAGTTTAATCAGCCCCAGCATTTT. Amino acid sequence: CASSSRQFNQPQHF. Using reference TRBV7-8 and TRBJ1-5 for the parts outside the CDR3, the full variable domain is GAGVSQSPRYKVAKRGQDVALRCDPISGHVSLFWYQQALGQGPEFLTYFQNEAQLDKSGLPSDRFFAERPEGSVSTLKIQRTQQEDSAVYLCASSSRQFNQPQHFGDGTRLSIL.

The rearrangement links TRBV11-1 to TRBJ2-6, with a weak D call TRBD2 (5 bases). Germline V gene data show CDR1 as SGHAT and CDR2 as FQDESV (reference sequence). This CDR3 is 21 amino acids long. V lost 1 base to trimming and J lost 0 bases, with 22 bases between them. The DNA of the CDR3 is TGTGCCAGCAGCTTAGACCCTATTCGAGGGTTTCCCACCTCTGGGGCCAACGTCCTGACTTTC. It specifies CASSLDPIRGFPTSGANVLTF.

This clonotype was counted many times. The rearrangement links TRBV19 to TRBJ2-1, with 9 nucleotides matching TRBD2. CDR3 length equals 17 residues. The junction had 6 bases not matched to a gene; V was cut back by 3 bases and J by 0 bases. The germline V gene encodes CDR1 LNHDA and CDR2 SQIVND (reference sequence). CDR3 in amino acids: CASSMKASGASYNEQFF. For the CDR3, the DNA is TGTGCCAGTAGTATGAAAGCTAGCGGGGCCTCCTACAATGAGCAGTTCTTC.

V usage is TRBV2 and J usage is TRBJ1-1; weak D call: TRBD1 (5 bases). The CDR3 sequence is 15 residues long. Trimming cost V 1 base and J 7 bases, with 16 bases left between them. Germline CDR1 is SNHLY and CDR2 is FYNNEI. This CDR3 is CASSEVMGGRGEAFF. The DNA of the CDR3 is TGTGCCAGCAGTGAAGTAATGGGGGGAAGGGGTGAAGCTTTCTTT.

Many counts were recorded for this clonotype. The chain carries TRBV20-1 and TRBJ2-5; 9 nucleotides line up with TRBD1. The CDR3 loop spans 13 amino acids. V shed 5 bases, J shed 2 bases, and the junction held 3 bases outside the gene matches. Germline V lookup: CDR1 DFQATT, CDR2 SNEGSKA (reference sequence). The CDR3 reads CSALTGGQETQYF. CDR3 DNA: TGCAGTGCTCTGACAGGGGGGCAAGAGACCCAGTACTTC.

With regard to this clonotype: One end of the junction is discordant with germline, which a read error may explain. The V call is TRBV12-3 or TRBV12-4, the J call TRBJ1-5; 10 bases are shared with TRBD1. The CDR3 spans 18 residues. In nucleotides, the CDR3 is TGTACCAGCAGTTTAGAGGTCGGAGTCGGGGACAGGGGTCAGCCCCAGCATTTT. Protein: CTSSLEVGVGDRGQPQHF.

Ten or more counts support this clonotype. One junction end disagrees with the germline gene, perhaps due to a read error. The chain recombines TRBV7-7 with TRBJ2-1, with a weak D call TRBD2 (5 bases). Per germline, CDR1 SSHAT and CDR2 FNYEAQ (reference sequence). CDR3 size: 14 residues. CDR3 DNA: TGTGCTAGCAGCCCAGGACTTAGCTACAATGAGCAGTTCTTC. Protein sequence: CASSPGLSYNEQFF.

This clonotype was detected many times. The genes are TRBV4-3 and TRBJ2-1; the match to TRBD2 covers 9 bases. This CDR3 contains 15 residues. The germline V gene has CDR1 LGHNA and CDR2 YSLEER. Losses at the gene ends were 3 bases for V and 11 bases for J; bases not matched to a gene: 11. The CDR3 bases are TGCGCCAGCAGCCAGAGAGGGTTAAGCGGGGGGAAGCAGTTCTTC. This gives the protein CASSQRGLSGGKQFF.

Comment on this clonotype: A junction boundary mismatches the germline segment, possibly from a read error. The chain employs TRBV7-2 and TRBJ2-2, with a tentative D call TRBD1 (6 bases). The CDR3 spans 14 residues. Germline CDR1 and CDR2: SGHTA and FQGNSA. CDR3 sequence: CSSSLGGVTGELFF. For the CDR3, the DNA is TGTTCCAGCAGCTTAGGGGGAGTCACCGGGGAGCTGTTTTTT. The whole variable domain, filled in from reference TRBV7-2 and TRBJ2-2, reads GAGVSQSPSNKVTEKGKDVELRCDPISGHTALYWYRQSLGQGLEFLIYFQGNSAPDKSGLPSDRFSAERTGGSVSTLTIQRTQQEDSAVYLCSSSLGGVTGELFFGEGSRLTVL.

Only a few counts were recorded for this clonotype. This sequence joins TRBV9 and TRBJ1-2, with D uncertain. Germline CDR1 is SGDLS and CDR2 is YYNGEE. The CDR3 consists of 13 residues. Trimming took 3 bases from V and 5 from J, leaving 11 bases between them. The CDR3 region has the DNA TGTGCCAGCAGCGGAAGAGGTGGATATGGCTACACCTTC. Translation: CASSGRGGYGYTF.

This clonotype appeared a few times. The rearrangement links TRBV24-1 to TRBJ2-3; 9 bases map to TRBD1. The CDR3 is 15 amino acids. Trimming removed 5 bases from V and 3 bases from J; junction bases left unmatched: 5. Germline values: CDR1 KGHDR, CDR2 SFDVKD. The CDR3 region has the DNA TGTGCCACCAGTGTCGGCGGACAGGGGACAGATACGCAGTATTTT. Amino acids: CATSVGGQGTDTQYF.